The 2 T cell receptor beta chains below were found in one sample sequenced in a study of low-dose radiotherapy and immunotherapy resistance in tumors. Time point indicated: after trial treatment. As to treatment: LDRT plus nivolumab, ipilimumab, low-dose cyclophosphamide and aspirin (RACIN trial). TCRs were put through 20 PCR cycles of amplification with Phusion. A constant-region primer and the V-primer adapter served as the primer pair. MiXCR, applied by TCRdb to the reads, yields one record per CDR3 protein. In the table there are some 53,000 distinct CDR3 sequences, around 33% of which are singletons. The starting material was PBMCs, obtained after low-dose radiotherapy plus immunotherapy. Receptors originate from a male donor with rectosigmoid adenocarcinoma.

This clonotype has at least ten counts. The chain employs TRBV28 and TRBJ2-7; 7 bases agree with TRBD2. With 2 bases clipped from V and 2 bases from J, the junction kept 6 bases outside the gene matches. Looked up from germline, CDR1 is MDHEN and CDR2 is SYDVKM. CDR3 length: 15 residues. CDR3 amino acids: CASSLPGGYTYEQYF. The CDR3 coding sequence is TGTGCCAGCAGTTTACCCGGGGGGTACACCTACGAGCAGTACTTC.

V is TRBV9 and J is TRBJ2-1; 12 positions match TRBD2. CDR3 length: 16 amino acids. Germline lookup yields CDR1 SGDLS and CDR2 YYNGEE. V shed 4 bases, J shed 8 bases, and the junction held 10 bases outside the gene matches. The CDR3 region is CASSPLAGGPLYEQFF. CDR3 bases: TGTGCCAGCAGCCCCCTAGCGGGGGGGCCTTTATATGAGCAGTTCTTC.